These 7 T cell receptor beta chains originate from one sample sequenced in a study of vaccination and CD4 T cells after COVID-19. The Oncomine TCR Beta short-read assay was what sequenced the DNA obtained from cultured CD4+ T cells. A single record per CDR3 protein comes from TCRdb applying MiXCR to the PCR reads. The sample contains several thousand distinct CDR3 sequences, roughly 20% of which appear only once. Sample treatment: roughly nine-day PBMC culture with coronavirus spike peptide pools or control peptides (ViraFEST assay). No antigens are known for them. Sequences were derived from CD4+ T cells from blood, cultured in vitro, sampled after SARS-CoV-2 vaccination. All receptors derive from a human donor who had recovered from COVID-19.

In its sample, this clonotype was seen a few times. The chain links TRBV4-1 to TRBJ1-5; 8 bases map to TRBD1. With 4 bases clipped from V and 7 bases from J, the junction kept 15 bases outside the gene matches. The CDR3 is 17 residues long. CDR1 is MGHRA, CDR2 YSYEKL, per germline. CDR3 sequence: CASSLEVMGQVLQPQHF. CDR3 coding DNA: TGCGCCAGCAGCCTAGAGGTCATGGGACAGGTACTACAGCCCCAGCATTTT.

The chain employs TRBV10-3 and TRBJ2-1; D gene uncertain. Germline V gene data show CDR1 as ENHRY and CDR2 as SYGVKD. CDR3 size: 12 residues. The V end was cut by 8 bases, the J end by 3 bases, with 8 bases between. The CDR3 DNA reads TGTGCCATCGGCGACCTCTACAATGAGCAGTTCTTC. Translating gives CAIGDLYNEQFF.

Only a few counts were recorded for this clonotype. CDR3 sequence reads: CASSQAGNEQYF. Here the CDR3 DNA reads TGTGCCAGCAGCCAGGCCGGCAACGAGCAGTACTTC. The chain carries TRBV14 and TRBJ2-7; D not certain. Trimming took off 3 bases at V and 5 bases at J, with 8 bases between the two ends. CDR3 length: 12 amino acids. CDR1 SGHDN and CDR2 FVKESK come from the germline V gene.

This clonotype is medium-sized by share. The CDR3 loop is CSATGTGAIRNQPQHF. DNA of the CDR3: TGCAGTGCTACCGGGACAGGGGCAATTCGCAATCAGCCCCAGCATTTT. This rearrangement joins TRBV20-1 to TRBJ1-5, with 10 bases fitting TRBD1. Germline assignment: CDR1 DFQATT and CDR2 SNEGSKA (reference sequence). V was clipped by 4 bases and J by 2 bases; unmatched bases: 8. The CDR3 is 16 residues long.

For the CDR3, the DNA is TGCGCCAGCAGCCCCCGGACAGCCGACTATGGCTACACCTTC. It yields the protein CASSPRTADYGYTF. This chain links TRBV5-1 with TRBJ1-2; D is possibly TRBD1 (6 bases). This CDR3 has 14 residues. V lost 4 bases, J lost 3 bases, and 13 bases lay in between. In germline, CDR1 is SGHRS, CDR2 YFSETQ.

This clonotype is medium-sized by share. The chain employs TRBV20-1 and TRBJ1-5; possible D gene TRBD1, 5 bases. Trimming pared 0 bases from V and 5 bases from J, leaving 11 bases between. Germline assignment: CDR1 DFQATT and CDR2 SNEGSKA (reference sequence). This CDR3 is 14 amino acids long. Here the CDR3 DNA reads TGCAGTGCTAGAGATTTACGGGGGGATCAGCCCCAGCATTTT. Encoded protein: CSARDLRGDQPQHF.

Notes on this clonotype: This sequence may be a read error, since a much larger clone differs from it by one base. V is TRBV6-4 and J is TRBJ1-5; D gene unclear. The CDR3 runs to 14 residues. Germline V gene lookup returns CDR1 MRHNA and CDR2 SNTAGT. The CDR3 bases are TGTGCCAGCAGGGACTCGTTAAGCAATCAGCCCCAGCATTTT. It translates to CASRDSLSNQPQHF.